The present entry profiles one T cell receptor (beta chain) with its context. Its antigen remains unknown. The assay was immunoSEQ multiplex PCR, and TCRdb's table has in-frame clones only and misses some. The data show roughly 2 million clones, approximately 94% seen once. CD4+ cells yielded CD45RA+ naive and CD45RA-negative memory subsets. The entry originates in a study of shared clonotypes between healthy human individuals. Turning to the study itself: Aged 18 to 49, the donors were two women and a few men. Study-level results: It was observed that roughly 5.1% of naive CD4 clonotypes were shared across a handful of donors. A reduction in generation probabilities was seen for non-shared clonotypes relative to those shared by all four donors.

Trimming removed 6 bases at V and 1 base at J, with 1 base between. The CDR3 is made up of 11 amino acids. The germline gives CDR1 LNHDA, CDR2 SQIVND (reference sequence). V gene TRBV19 combines with J gene TRBJ1-5; D is unresolved. The source is a man younger than 30 in good health. Sequencing was performed on naive CD4+ T cells sorted from blood. As for subset: CD45RA+ positively selected. CDR3 sequence: CASSSNQPQHF. The CDR3 DNA is TGTGCCAGTAGCAGCAATCAGCCCCAGCATTTT.